This TCR beta chain was sequenced during a study of molecular identifiers for immune sequencing clone quantification. TCRdb re-analysed the PCR reads in MiXCR, keeping a single row per CDR3 protein. The table has 45,000 to 55,000 distinct CDR3 sequences, 35% to 40% seen once; the top ten hold approximately 4.2%. A remark on this clonotype: The junction does not match germline at one end; this may be a read error.

The germline CDR1 and CDR2 sequences are DFQATT and SNEGSKA (reference sequence). The length of the CDR3 is 13 residues. This chain uses TRBV20-1 with TRBJ2-7, with D maybe TRBD2 (6 bases). The clonotype originates from a human donor in good health. Some libraries in this study had Jurkat cell RNA spiked in. Material for sequencing was naive CD8+ T cells from blood, with Jurkat cell RNA spiked in. Stated subset: FACS-sorted CD8+CD4-CCR7+CD45RA+ naive T cells. This chain's CDR3 is CSQTGTGAYELYF. CDR3 sequence (DNA): TGCAGTCAAACCGGGACTGGTGCCTACGAGCTGTACTTC.